This T cell receptor beta chain was recorded in a study of OX40 agonist ivuxolimab in advanced cancers. Study results and caveats: The specificity for antigen of the expanded peripheral T cells was not determined. Both CD4+ and CD8+ T cell populations in blood had undergone clonal expansion by week 6 at 0.1 to 3.0 mg/kg.

Assay used: immunoSEQ multiplex PCR; TCRdb lists only in-frame clones, some missing. The table records roughly 70,000 clones, 80% to 90% of them present only once. The V end was cut by 7 bases, the J end by 5 bases, with 4 bases between. There are 10 residues in the CDR3. Germline CDR1 SGDLS, CDR2 YYNGEE. Blood sampling was done at baseline, cycle 4 day 1, and cycle 7 day 1. This clone was seen just once. The antigen remains undetermined. The receptor was derived from an adult with an advanced solid tumor such as melanoma, head and neck, liver or kidney cancer. This chain connects TRBV9 to TRBJ2-1; no clear D. The material was CD4+ or CD8+ T cells sorted from blood, obtained in a trial of the OX40 agonist ivuxolimab. The CDR3 region is CASGHNEQFF. The CDR3 coding sequence is TGTGCCAGCGGTCACAATGAGCAGTTCTTC.